This passage covers 23 T cell receptor beta chains from one sample sequenced in a study of cytomegalovirus exposure and HLA in healthy donors. The PCR employed 60 Vbeta primers together with 13 Jbeta primers. Data came from immunoSEQ multiplex PCR; TCRdb stores just in-frame clones and leaves some out. The table lists more than 140,000 clones, roughly 80% of them singletons. Sequencing was performed on PBMCs. The origin of the receptors is a female donor in good health and CMV-seronegative.

The chain has TRBV6-5 and TRBJ2-4, with 9 bases matching TRBD2. CDR1 and CDR2 (germline): MNHEY, SVGAGI. Trimming took 4 bases from V and 2 from J; bases not matched to a gene: 6. The CDR3 spans 16 residues. The CDR3 loop is CASSSVAGVTKNIQYF. As DNA, the CDR3 is TGTGCCAGCAGTTCCGTAGCGGGAGTAACCAAAAACATTCAGTACTTC.

The chain uses TRBV7-2 and TRBJ1-2; 8 positions match TRBD1. From germline, CDR1 is SGHTA and CDR2 FQGNSA. Trimming at V came to 5 bases and at J to 2 bases, leaving 4 bases not matched to a gene. The CDR3 sequence is 14 residues long. In DNA, the CDR3 is TGTGCCAGCAGCGACCGGGACAGGAACTATGGCTACACCTTC. Its protein is CASSDRDRNYGYTF.

The rearrangement joins TRBV25-1 to TRBJ1-4; tentatively, D is TRBD1 (6 bases). V was pared by 10 bases and J by 4 bases, with 13 bases between. The CDR3 runs 13 residues. Germline V lookup: CDR1 MGHDK, CDR2 SYGVNS. CDR3 DNA sequence: TGTGCCACCAAGGGGGACTATAATGAAAAACTGTTTTTT. This translates into CATKGDYNEKLFF.

The J gene is TRBJ2-2, the V gene TRBV13; 16 bases agree with TRBD2. V gave up 3 bases and J gave up 8 bases; unmatched junction bases: 9. The CDR3 sequence is 18 residues long. Germline CDR1 and CDR2: PRHDT and FYEKMQ (reference sequence). The CDR3 loop reads CASSFGTSGRAKTGELFF. CDR3 bases: TGTGCCAGCAGCTTCGGGACTAGCGGGAGGGCCAAAACTGGGGAGCTGTTTTTT.

The chain has TRBV19 and TRBJ1-5, with D unclear. The CDR3 extends over 17 amino acids. Trimming stripped 0 bases from V and 5 bases from J, with 17 bases between. Germline V CDR1 and CDR2: LNHDA, SQIVND (reference sequence). The CDR3 sequence: CASSIDRRQRGDQPQHF. The CDR3, as DNA: TGTGCCAGTAGTATAGATCGCCGTCAGAGAGGAGATCAGCCCCAGCATTTT.

The count of this clone is one. The V gene is TRBV19, the J gene TRBJ2-7, with 11 nucleotides matching TRBD2. In germline, CDR1 is LNHDA, CDR2 SQIVND (reference sequence). Germline trimming cut 6 bases from V and 6 bases from J; bases unmatched to any gene: 7. The CDR3 covers 14 residues. CDR3 in amino acids: CASRRLAGIGEQYF. In DNA, the CDR3 is TGTGCCAGTAGAAGACTAGCGGGAATTGGCGAGCAGTACTTC. Combining the CDR3 with reference TRBV19 and TRBJ2-7 gives the whole variable domain DGGITQSPKYLFRKEGQNVTLSCEQNLNHDAMYWYRQDPGQGLRLIYYSQIVNDFQKGDIAEGYSVSREKKESFPLTVTSAQKNPTAFYLCASRRLAGIGEQYFGPGTRLTVT.

The J gene is TRBJ2-5, the V gene TRBV27; tentatively, D is TRBD2 (7 bases). Germline CDR1 reads MNHEY; CDR2 reads SMNVEV (reference sequence). The CDR3 runs 17 residues. Trimming took off 0 bases at V and 5 bases at J, with 19 bases between the two ends. The CDR3 region is CASSLSGEGGWMETQYF. The CDR3 DNA reads as TGTGCCAGCAGTTTATCGGGGGAGGGGGGGTGGATGGAGACCCAGTACTTC.

CDR3 nucleotide sequence: TGTGCCAGCAGCCAAGGCCAGTGGAACACTGAAGCTTTCTTT. This gives the protein CASSQGQWNTEAFF. The genes are TRBV14 and TRBJ1-1; D is unclear. The CDR3 runs to 14 residues. Deletions cut 1 base from V and 1 base from J, with 7 bases between. Germline CDR1 reads SGHDN; CDR2 reads FVKESK. Looking up the rest from reference TRBV14 and TRBJ1-1 gives the full variable domain: EAGVTQFPSHSVIEKGQTVTLRCDPISGHDNLYWYRRVMGKEIKFLLHFVKESKQDESGMPNNRFLAERTGGTYSTLKVQPAELEDSGVYFCASSQGQWNTEAFFGQGTRLTVV.

This chain's CDR3 is CAIRAPVAGGKNEQFF. CDR3 in DNA: TGTGCCATCCGGGCGCCCGTAGCGGGAGGTAAAAATGAGCAGTTCTTC. The V gene is TRBV10-3, the J gene TRBJ2-1, with TRBD2 matching over 10 bases. From germline, CDR1 is ENHRY and CDR2 SYGVKD. The CDR3 totals 16 residues. V lost 8 bases and J lost 7; bases outside the gene matches: 14.

V is TRBV7-8 and J is TRBJ2-1, with D tentatively TRBD2 (5 bases). Germline V gene data show CDR1 as SGHVS and CDR2 as FQNEAQ. V lost 4 bases, J lost 8 bases, and 12 bases lay in between. The CDR3 loop spans 13 amino acids. The CDR3 DNA reads TGTGCCAGCAGCTCCCAAGCGAGGGATGAGCAGTTCTTC. This sequence encodes CASSSQARDEQFF.

This clone was observed a single time. The CDR3 spells CASSLVVVASGKSGGYTF. Written as DNA, the CDR3 is TGTGCCAGCAGTTTGGTCGTTGTCGCGTCCGGCAAATCGGGAGGCTACACCTTC. V gene TRBV28 combines with J gene TRBJ1-2; D call uncertain. Trimming removed 3 bases from V and 8 bases from J, with 28 bases in between. This CDR3 region has 18 residues. Germline V gene sequence: CDR1 MDHEN, CDR2 SYDVKM.

The chain carries TRBV11-2 and TRBJ1-2; tentative D call: TRBD1 (5 bases). CDR3 length: 13 amino acids. The V and J ends lost 4 bases and 8 bases respectively, with 14 bases between them. Germline CDR1 and CDR2: SGHAT and FQNNGV. The CDR3 DNA reads TGTGCCAGCAGCTCGGCGGGACGGAAGGGCTACACCTTC. This encodes CASSSAGRKGYTF.

This chain uses TRBV5-6 with TRBJ2-1, with TRBD1 matching over 7 bases. Germline trimming cut 0 bases from V and 5 bases from J; bases unmatched to any gene: 5. Germline lookup yields CDR1 SGHDT and CDR2 YYEEEE. The CDR3 length is 15 residues. CDR3: CASSLGRGPHNEQFF. The CDR3 coding sequence is TGTGCCAGCAGCTTGGGAAGGGGGCCCCACAATGAGCAGTTCTTC.

This chain joins TRBV9 and TRBJ2-7; 10 bases agree with TRBD1. The CDR3 runs 15 residues. Germline lookup yields CDR1 SGDLS and CDR2 YYNGEE. Trimming at V came to 3 bases and at J to 1 base, leaving 4 bases not matched to a gene. As DNA, the CDR3 is TGTGCCAGCAGCGGGGGACAGGGGCCTTCCTACGAGCAGTACTTC. Translating gives CASSGGQGPSYEQYF.

The chain links TRBV2 to TRBJ1-6; 8 bases are a match to TRBD1. This CDR3 contains 14 residues. The junction had 4 bases not matched to a gene; V was cut back by 3 bases and J by 9 bases. CDR1 SNHLY and CDR2 FYNNEI come from the germline V gene. CDR3 DNA sequence: TGTGCCAGCAGTGACAGGGGGCTAAGTTCACCCCTCCACTTT. Its protein product is CASSDRGLSSPLHF.

The gene calls are TRBV11-2 and TRBJ2-5; TRBD2 agrees at 8 bases. CDR3 length: 15 residues. Germline V gene lookup returns CDR1 SGHAT and CDR2 FQNNGV. V shed 4 bases and J 5 bases; nucleotides not matched to a gene: 9. The CDR3 nucleotides are TGTGCCAGCAGCTCAAGAGGGACTAGTGTGGAGACCCAGTACTTC. Encoded protein: CASSSRGTSVETQYF.

V gene TRBV29-1 combines with J gene TRBJ2-1; 7 nucleotides line up with TRBD1. Trimming took 6 bases from V and 2 from J; bases not matched to a gene: 7. Per germline, CDR1 SQVTM and CDR2 ANQGSEA. The CDR3 is 14 residues long. This CDR3 reads CSVNNRGPYNEQFF. Here the CDR3 DNA reads TGCAGCGTGAACAACAGGGGCCCCTACAATGAGCAGTTCTTC.

This chain joins TRBV11-2 and TRBJ2-5; D is perhaps TRBD1 (5 bases). The assigned J gene may be wrong: the sequence end matches TRBJ2-7 better. The V gene's germline CDR1 is SGHAT and CDR2 FQNNGV. The CDR3 is 16 residues long. The CDR3 region has the DNA TGTGCCAGCAGCTTTAGTTTCAGGGCCTCGGAATACGAGCAGTACTTC. This translates into CASSFSFRASEYEQYF.

This clone has just a few counts. The V call is TRBV19, the J call TRBJ1-1; a possible D gene is TRBD1 (6 bases). Trimming shortened V by 5 bases and J by 5 bases, and 18 bases separated the two germline ends. Looked up from germline, CDR1 is LNHDA and CDR2 is SQIVND (reference sequence). CDR3 length: 15 amino acids. CDR3 nucleotide sequence: TGTGCCAGTAGTCCCATCTACAGGGAGGGGACTGAAGCTTTCTTT. It encodes CASSPIYREGTEAFF.

This chain's CDR3 is CASSPPGQLYGYTF. DNA of the CDR3: TGTGCCAGCAGCCCCCCTGGGCAGCTCTATGGCTACACCTTC. The chain has TRBV28 and TRBJ1-2; D not certain. Germline V CDR1 and CDR2: MDHEN, SYDVKM. Trimming took 6 bases from V and 4 from J, leaving 15 bases between them. The CDR3 loop spans 14 amino acids.

V and J are TRBV27 and TRBJ2-2; 11 nucleotides match TRBD1. V lost 5 bases to trimming and J lost 4 bases; unmatched junction nucleotides: 12. CDR1 and CDR2 from the germline V gene are MNHEY and SMNVEV (reference sequence). The CDR3 totals 18 residues. CDR3 protein: CASSLFFEGTGGTGELFF. The CDR3 DNA follows: TGTGCCAGCAGTCTTTTTTTTGAGGGGACAGGGGGCACCGGGGAGCTGTTTTTT.

The chain uses TRBV9 and TRBJ2-1, with D possibly matching TRBD2 (6 bases). The CDR3 is 15 residues long. CDR1 and CDR2 (germline): SGDLS, YYNGEE. Trimming left V 4 bases short and J 4 bases short, with 15 bases between. CDR3 nucleotide sequence: TGTGCCAGCAGCCCCGTATGGGGACTTTACAATGAGCAGTTCTTC. Amino acid sequence: CASSPVWGLYNEQFF.

V is TRBV9 and J is TRBJ2-1, with 8 bases lining up with TRBD1. The germline gives CDR1 SGDLS, CDR2 YYNGEE. This CDR3 region has 17 residues. V lost 0 bases and J lost 8; bases outside the gene matches: 13. In nucleotides, the CDR3 is TGTGCCAGCAGCGTAGACAAAGCAGGGGGCTTGAGGGATGAGCAGTTCTTC. Its translation is CASSVDKAGGLRDEQFF.